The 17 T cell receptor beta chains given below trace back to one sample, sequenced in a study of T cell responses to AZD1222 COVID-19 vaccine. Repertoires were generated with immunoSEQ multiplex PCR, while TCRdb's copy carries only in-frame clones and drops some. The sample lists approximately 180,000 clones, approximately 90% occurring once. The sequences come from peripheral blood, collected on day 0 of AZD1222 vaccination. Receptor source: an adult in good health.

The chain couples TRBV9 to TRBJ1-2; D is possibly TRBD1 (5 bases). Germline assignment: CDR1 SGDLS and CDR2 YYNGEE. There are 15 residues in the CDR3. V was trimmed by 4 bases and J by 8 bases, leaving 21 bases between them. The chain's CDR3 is CASSPEGQGVRGYTF. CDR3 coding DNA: TGTGCCAGCAGCCCCGAGGGCCAGGGAGTGCGGGGCTACACCTTC. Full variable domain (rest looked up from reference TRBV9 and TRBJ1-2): DSGVTQTPKHLITATGQRVTLRCSPRSGDLSVYWYQQSLDQGLQFLIQYYNGEERAKGNILERFSAQQFPDLHSELNLSSLELGDSALYFCASSPEGQGVRGYTFGSGTRLTVV.

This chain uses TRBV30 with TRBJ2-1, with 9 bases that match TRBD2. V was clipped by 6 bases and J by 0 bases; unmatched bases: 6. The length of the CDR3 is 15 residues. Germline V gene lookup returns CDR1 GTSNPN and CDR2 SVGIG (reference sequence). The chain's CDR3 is CACASGVSSYNEQFF. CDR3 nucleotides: TGTGCCTGTGCTAGCGGGGTCAGCTCCTACAATGAGCAGTTCTTC.

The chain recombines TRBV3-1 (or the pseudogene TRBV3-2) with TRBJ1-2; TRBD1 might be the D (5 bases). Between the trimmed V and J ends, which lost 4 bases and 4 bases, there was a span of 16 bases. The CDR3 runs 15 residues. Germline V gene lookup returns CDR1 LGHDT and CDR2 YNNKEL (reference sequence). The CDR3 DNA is TGTGCCAGCAGCCCCGGGGGTGGGTACGGCTATGGCTACACCTTC. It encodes CASSPGGGYGYGYTF.

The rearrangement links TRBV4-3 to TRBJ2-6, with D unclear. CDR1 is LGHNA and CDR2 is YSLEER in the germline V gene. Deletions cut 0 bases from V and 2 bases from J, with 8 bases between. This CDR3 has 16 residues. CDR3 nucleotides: TGCGCCAGCAGCCAAGATGAAACCCCTGGGGCCAACGTCCTGACTTTC. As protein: CASSQDETPGANVLTF.

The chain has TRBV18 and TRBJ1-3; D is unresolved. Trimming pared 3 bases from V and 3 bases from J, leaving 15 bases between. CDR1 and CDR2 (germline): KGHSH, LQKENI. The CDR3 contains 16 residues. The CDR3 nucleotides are TGTGCCAGCTCACCCTCCTTGGCCAGTGGTGGAAACACCATATATTTT. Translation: CASSPSLASGGNTIYF.

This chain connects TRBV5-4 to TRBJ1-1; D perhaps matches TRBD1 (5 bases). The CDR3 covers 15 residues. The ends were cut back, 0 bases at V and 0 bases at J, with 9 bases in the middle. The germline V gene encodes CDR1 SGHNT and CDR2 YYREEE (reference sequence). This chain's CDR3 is CASSLAPQVNTEAFF. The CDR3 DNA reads TGTGCCAGCAGCTTGGCGCCACAGGTGAACACTGAAGCTTTCTTT.

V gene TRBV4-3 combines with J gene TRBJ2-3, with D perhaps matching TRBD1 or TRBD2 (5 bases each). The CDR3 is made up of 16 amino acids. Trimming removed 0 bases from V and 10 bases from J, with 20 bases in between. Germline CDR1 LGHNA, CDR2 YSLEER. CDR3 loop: CASSQDEVGALGPQYF. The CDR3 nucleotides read TGCGCCAGCAGCCAAGATGAAGTCGGGGCCTTAGGACCGCAGTATTTT.

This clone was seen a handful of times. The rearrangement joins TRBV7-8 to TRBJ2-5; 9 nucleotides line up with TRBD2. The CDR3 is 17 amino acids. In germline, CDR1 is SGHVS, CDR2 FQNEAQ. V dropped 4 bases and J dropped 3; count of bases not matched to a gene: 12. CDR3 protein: CASSWSFGTSSKETQYF. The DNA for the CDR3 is TGTGCCAGCAGCTGGTCGTTCGGGACTAGCTCTAAAGAGACCCAGTACTTC.

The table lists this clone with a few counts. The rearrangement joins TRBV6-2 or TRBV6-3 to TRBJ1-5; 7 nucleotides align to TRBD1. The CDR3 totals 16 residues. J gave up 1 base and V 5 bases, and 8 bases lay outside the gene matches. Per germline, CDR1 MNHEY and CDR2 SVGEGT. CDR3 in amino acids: CASSPYRGLSNQPQHF. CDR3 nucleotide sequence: TGTGCCAGCAGTCCCTACAGGGGACTAAGCAATCAGCCCCAGCATTTT.

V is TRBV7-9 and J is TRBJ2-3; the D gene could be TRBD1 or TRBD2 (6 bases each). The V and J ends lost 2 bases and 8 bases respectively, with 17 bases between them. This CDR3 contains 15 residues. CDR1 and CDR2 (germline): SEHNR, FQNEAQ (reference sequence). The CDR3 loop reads CASSLNGGPRGTQYF. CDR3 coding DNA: TGTGCCAGCAGCTTAAACGGGGGCCCCCGAGGTACGCAGTATTTT.

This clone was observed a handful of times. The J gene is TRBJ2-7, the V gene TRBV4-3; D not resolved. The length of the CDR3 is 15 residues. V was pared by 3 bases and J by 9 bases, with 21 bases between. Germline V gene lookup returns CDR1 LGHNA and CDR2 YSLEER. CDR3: CASSQAPNSADGQYF. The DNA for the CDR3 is TGCGCCAGCAGCCAGGCTCCCAATTCGGCGGACGGGCAGTACTTC.

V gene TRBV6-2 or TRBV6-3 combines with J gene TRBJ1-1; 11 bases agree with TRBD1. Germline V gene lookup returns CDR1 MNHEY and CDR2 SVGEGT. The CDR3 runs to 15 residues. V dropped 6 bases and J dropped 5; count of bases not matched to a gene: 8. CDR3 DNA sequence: TGTGCCAGCAGCAGGACAGGGGGCCGGCTGACTGAAGCTTTCTTT. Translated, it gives CASSRTGGRLTEAFF.

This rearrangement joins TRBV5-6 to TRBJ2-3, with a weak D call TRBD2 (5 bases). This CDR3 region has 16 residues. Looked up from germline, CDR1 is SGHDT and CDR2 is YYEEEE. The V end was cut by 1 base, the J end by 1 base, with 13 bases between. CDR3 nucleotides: TGTGCCAGCAGCTTGAGTCGGGGTCAGGGCACAGATACGCAGTATTTT. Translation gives CASSLSRGQGTDTQYF. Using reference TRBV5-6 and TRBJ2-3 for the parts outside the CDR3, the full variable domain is DAGVTQSPTHLIKTRGQQVTLRCSPKSGHDTVSWYQQALGQGPQFIFQYYEEEERQRGNFPDRFSGHQFPNYSSELNVNALLLGDSALYLCASSLSRGQGTDTQYFGPGTRLTVL.

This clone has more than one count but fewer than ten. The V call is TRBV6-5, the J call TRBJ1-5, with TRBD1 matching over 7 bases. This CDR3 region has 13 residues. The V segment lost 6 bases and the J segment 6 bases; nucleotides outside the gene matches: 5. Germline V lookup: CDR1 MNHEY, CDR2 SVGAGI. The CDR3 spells CASRRQGGQPQHF. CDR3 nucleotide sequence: TGTGCCAGCAGGCGGCAGGGGGGTCAGCCCCAGCATTTT.

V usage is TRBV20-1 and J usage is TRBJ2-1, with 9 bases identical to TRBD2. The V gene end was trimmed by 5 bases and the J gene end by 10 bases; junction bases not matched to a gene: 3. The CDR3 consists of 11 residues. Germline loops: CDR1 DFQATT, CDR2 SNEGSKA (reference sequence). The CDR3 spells CSAQLAGEQFF. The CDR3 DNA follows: TGCAGTGCTCAACTAGCGGGCGAGCAGTTCTTC.

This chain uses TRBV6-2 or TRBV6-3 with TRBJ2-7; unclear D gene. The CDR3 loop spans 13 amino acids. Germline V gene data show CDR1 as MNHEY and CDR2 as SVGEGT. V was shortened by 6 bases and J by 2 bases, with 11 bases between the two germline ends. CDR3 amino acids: CASSTHATYEQYF. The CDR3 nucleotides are TGTGCCAGCAGCACCCACGCCACCTACGAGCAGTACTTC.

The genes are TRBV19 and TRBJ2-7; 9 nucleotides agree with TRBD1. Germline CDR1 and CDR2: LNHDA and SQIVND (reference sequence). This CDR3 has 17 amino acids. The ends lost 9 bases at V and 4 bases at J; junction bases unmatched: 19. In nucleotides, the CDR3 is TGTGCCAGCAGAGCTGGGACAGGGCCTTCCCCAGGGTACGAGCAGTACTTC. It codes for CASRAGTGPSPGYEQYF. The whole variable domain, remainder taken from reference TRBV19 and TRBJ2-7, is DGGITQSPKYLFRKEGQNVTLSCEQNLNHDAMYWYRQDPGQGLRLIYYSQIVNDFQKGDIAEGYSVSREKKESFPLTVTSAQKNPTAFYLCASRAGTGPSPGYEQYFGPGTRLTVT.